One and the same sample provided the 19 T cell receptor beta chains below, sequenced in a study of cytomegalovirus exposure and HLA in healthy donors. The PCR had 60 Vbeta and 13 Jbeta primers. TCRdb keeps only in-frame clones here, not all; method: immunoSEQ multiplex PCR. The sample consists of about 54,000 clones, under 90% of them appearing once. Specimen: PBMCs. These receptors came from a young woman in good health and CMV-seronegative.

This chain uses TRBV19 with TRBJ1-1; TRBD1 is a possible D gene (5 bases). The V gene's germline CDR1 is LNHDA and CDR2 SQIVND (reference sequence). CDR3 size: 13 residues. With 7 bases removed from V and 2 bases from J, the gap between germline ends came to 11 bases. The CDR3 spells CASTMGGNTEAFF. The CDR3 DNA reads as TGTGCCAGTACCATGGGGGGAAACACTGAAGCTTTCTTT.

Concerning this clone itself: Within the sample, other DNA sequences also encode this same CDR3. The CDR3 region is CASSLDSPKSSGNTIYF. CDR3 DNA: TGTGCCAGCAGCCTGGATAGCCCTAAGAGCTCTGGAAACACCATATATTTT. The chain couples TRBV9 to TRBJ1-3, with D hard to call. The CDR3 sequence is 17 residues long. In germline, CDR1 is SGDLS, CDR2 YYNGEE. V gave up 4 bases and J gave up 0 bases, with 17 bases separating them. Together with reference TRBV9 and TRBJ1-3, the CDR3 gives the full variable domain: DSGVTQTPKHLITATGQRVTLRCSPRSGDLSVYWYQQSLDQGLQFLIQYYNGEERAKGNILERFSAQQFPDLHSELNLSSLELGDSALYFCASSLDSPKSSGNTIYFGEGSWLTVV.

The rearrangement joins TRBV6-1 to TRBJ1-6, with a tentative D call TRBD1 (6 bases). CDR3 size: 15 residues. Germline V gives CDR1 MNHNS, CDR2 SASEGT. The germline V and J ends were trimmed by 6 bases and 7 bases, with 16 bases remaining between them. The CDR3 nucleotides read TGTGCCAGCAGCCGCAGGGGTTTGGGAAATTCACCCCTCCACTTT. The encoded protein is CASSRRGLGNSPLHF.

The chain has TRBV5-4 and TRBJ2-3, with TRBD2 identical over 13 bases. The CDR3 loop spans 16 amino acids. CDR1 SGHNT and CDR2 YYREEE come from the germline V gene (reference sequence). V was clipped by 2 bases and J by 5 bases; unmatched bases: 5. The CDR3 DNA reads as TGTGCCAGCAGCTTTACTAGCGGGAGGGCCGGAGATACGCAGTATTTT. It translates to CASSFTSGRAGDTQYF. Variable domain in full (rest from reference TRBV5-4 and TRBJ2-3): ETGVTQSPTHLIKTRGQQVTLRCSSQSGHNTVSWYQQALGQGPQFIFQYYREEENGRGNFPPRFSGLQFPNYSSELNVNALELDDSALYLCASSFTSGRAGDTQYFGPGTRLTVL.

This clone came up once. The rearrangement uses TRBV28 and TRBJ2-1, with TRBD2 matching 11 bases. With V trimmed by 5 bases and J by 5 bases, 5 bases remained unmatched. The germline gives CDR1 MDHEN, CDR2 SYDVKM. The CDR3 consists of 15 residues. The CDR3 sequence is CASSPSGGKDNEQFF. CDR3 coding DNA: TGTGCCAGCAGTCCTAGCGGGGGGAAAGACAATGAGCAGTTCTTC.

This clone was counted once. The J gene is TRBJ2-1, the V gene TRBV27; TRBD2 agrees at 9 bases. Germline values: CDR1 MNHEY, CDR2 SMNVEV (reference sequence). The length of the CDR3 is 18 residues. The ends lost 5 bases at V and 1 base at J; junction bases unmatched: 12. The CDR3 DNA follows: TGTGCCAGCAGTACTCGAAGATTAGCGGGAGCGTCCTACAATGAGCAGTTCTTC. This sequence encodes CASSTRRLAGASYNEQFF.

The chain is built from TRBV14 and TRBJ1-2; 8 bases are a match to TRBD1. Germline V gene data show CDR1 as SGHDN and CDR2 as FVKESK. This CDR3 spans 17 amino acids. Losses at the gene ends were 0 bases for V and 5 bases for J; bases not matched to a gene: 11. CDR3 amino acids: CASSQDTVRGLRYGYTF. CDR3 in DNA: TGTGCCAGCAGCCAAGATACTGTCAGGGGGCTTCGGTATGGCTACACCTTC.

This clone has only a few counts. V and J are TRBV7-9 and TRBJ2-1, with a tentative D call TRBD2 (5 bases). V gave up 10 bases and J gave up 0 bases, with 13 bases separating them. CDR1 and CDR2 (germline): SEHNR, FQNEAQ (reference sequence). The CDR3 has 14 amino acids. CDR3 bases: TGTGCCATCCCGGGGATGGGCTCCTACAATGAGCAGTTCTTC. Amino acids: CAIPGMGSYNEQFF.

V gene TRBV19 combines with J gene TRBJ1-1; no reliable D call. The germline CDR1 and CDR2 sequences are LNHDA and SQIVND (reference sequence). The CDR3 is 11 amino acids. The CDR3 loop reads CASGLSTEAFF. The CDR3 DNA sequence: TGTGCTTCGGGGTTAAGCACTGAAGCTTTCTTT. The variable domain in full, completed from reference TRBV19 and TRBJ1-1, reads DGGITQSPKYLFRKEGQNVTLSCEQNLNHDAMYWYRQDPGQGLRLIYYSQIVNDFQKGDIAEGYSVSREKKESFPLTVTSAQKNPTAFYLCASGLSTEAFFGQGTRLTVV.

V usage is TRBV6-6 and J usage is TRBJ2-7; 9 bases are shared with TRBD2. This CDR3 contains 16 residues. Trimming removed 4 bases from V and 4 bases from J; junction bases left unmatched: 11. Germline values: CDR1 MNHNY, CDR2 SVGAGI (reference sequence). CDR3 in amino acids: CASSSSGGREGYEQYF. For the CDR3, the DNA is TGTGCCAGCAGTTCCTCGGGTGGGCGGGAGGGTTACGAGCAGTACTTC.

This chain uses TRBV19 with TRBJ2-6; unclear D gene. With 5 bases removed from V and 4 bases from J, the gap between germline ends came to 9 bases. The CDR3 spans 14 residues. The germline V gene encodes CDR1 LNHDA and CDR2 SQIVND (reference sequence). This CDR3 is CASSALGGANVLTF. The CDR3 DNA is TGTGCCAGTAGTGCCCTTGGCGGGGCCAACGTCCTGACTTTC.

J is TRBJ2-7 and V is TRBV14; 7 positions agree with TRBD2. The CDR3 covers 16 residues. Germline V lookup: CDR1 SGHDN, CDR2 FVKESK. Losses at the gene ends were 0 bases for V and 5 bases for J; bases not matched to a gene: 10. The CDR3 DNA follows: TGTGCCAGCAGCCAAGATGTTGGCGGGAGTTTGAACGAGCAGTACTTC. Protein product: CASSQDVGGSLNEQYF.

This chain's CDR3 is CAISEGQDTDTQYF. The DNA of the CDR3 is TGTGCCATCAGTGAGGGGCAGGACACAGATACGCAGTATTTT. The chain carries TRBV10-3 and TRBJ2-3, with D hard to call. V dropped 2 bases and J dropped 2 bases, with 8 bases sitting between them. The length of the CDR3 is 14 residues. Germline V gene lookup returns CDR1 ENHRY and CDR2 SYGVKD.

The chain employs TRBV10-1 and TRBJ1-1; no reliable D call. Per the germline V gene, CDR1 is WNHNN and CDR2 is SYGVQD (reference sequence). The V gene lost 0 bases and the J gene lost 5 bases, with 13 bases spanning the gap. This CDR3 is 15 amino acids long. DNA for the CDR3: TGCGCCAGCAGTGAGTCTGGGGAGGGCGGGACTGAAGCTTTCTTT. It translates to CASSESGEGGTEAFF.

In the case of this clone: The sample holds other DNA sequences that translate to the same CDR3. The rearrangement uses TRBV30 and TRBJ1-6; TRBD1 agrees at 7 bases. In germline, CDR1 is GTSNPN, CDR2 SVGIG (reference sequence). The CDR3 is made up of 14 amino acids. The trim removed 1 base at V and 5 bases at J, leaving 2 bases unmatched. The CDR3 DNA follows: TGTGCCTGGAGTGCCGGACAGGATAATTCACCCCTCCACTTT. Protein sequence: CAWSAGQDNSPLHF.

The rearrangement links TRBV28 to TRBJ1-2, with D perhaps matching TRBD1 (6 bases). The CDR3 length is 14 residues. Germline CDR1 and CDR2: MDHEN and SYDVKM. V was cut by 9 bases and J by 0 bases, with 14 bases left in between. This chain's CDR3 is CARQGRGSNYGYTF. As DNA, the CDR3 is TGTGCCAGGCAGGGCAGGGGCTCTAACTATGGCTACACCTTC.

The chain uses TRBV28 and TRBJ2-7; D is unclear. Germline CDR1 and CDR2: MDHEN and SYDVKM. The germline V and J ends were trimmed by 2 bases and 9 bases, with 8 bases remaining between them. This CDR3 has 11 residues. The CDR3 bases are TGTGCCAGCAGTTTACGGAGTGGGCAGTACTTC. Protein sequence: CASSLRSGQYF.

The V and J genes are TRBV5-4 and TRBJ2-1; maybe TRBD2 (6 bases). V lost 3 bases, J lost 10 bases, and 17 bases lay in between. CDR1 is SGHNT and CDR2 is YYREEE in the germline V gene (reference sequence). The CDR3 contains 14 residues. CDR3 nucleotide sequence: TGTGCCAGCAGCTCCGACTCCCGCGGGGTCGAGCAGTTCTTC. The encoded protein is CASSSDSRGVEQFF.

In its sample, this clone was seen a few times. J is TRBJ2-1 and V is TRBV7-3; TRBD2 aligns across 7 bases. Looked up from germline, CDR1 is SGHTA and CDR2 is FQGTGA. V shed 4 bases, J shed 5 bases, and the junction held 11 bases outside the gene matches. The CDR3 has 16 residues. The CDR3 nucleotides are TGTGCCAGCAGCTACGATAGCGGAGCGGGAAACAATGAGCAGTTCTTC. Protein sequence: CASSYDSGAGNNEQFF.